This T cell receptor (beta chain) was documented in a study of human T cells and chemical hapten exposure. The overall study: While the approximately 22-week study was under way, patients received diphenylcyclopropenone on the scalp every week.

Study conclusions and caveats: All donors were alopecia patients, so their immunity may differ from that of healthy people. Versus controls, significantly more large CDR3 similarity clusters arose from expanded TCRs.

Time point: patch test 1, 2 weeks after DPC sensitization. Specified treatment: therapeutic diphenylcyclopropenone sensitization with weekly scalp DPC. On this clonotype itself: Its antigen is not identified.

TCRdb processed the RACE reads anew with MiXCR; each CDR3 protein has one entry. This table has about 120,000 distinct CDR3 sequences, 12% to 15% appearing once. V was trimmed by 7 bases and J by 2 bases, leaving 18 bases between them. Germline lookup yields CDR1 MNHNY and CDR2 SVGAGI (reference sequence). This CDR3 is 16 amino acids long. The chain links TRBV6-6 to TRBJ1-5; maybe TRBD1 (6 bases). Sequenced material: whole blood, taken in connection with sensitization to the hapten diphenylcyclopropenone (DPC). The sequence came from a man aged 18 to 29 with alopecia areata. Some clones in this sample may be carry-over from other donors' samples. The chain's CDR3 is CASTVASRGGNQPQHF. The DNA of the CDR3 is TGTGCCAGCACCGTAGCCAGCAGGGGTGGCAATCAGCCCCAGCATTTT.